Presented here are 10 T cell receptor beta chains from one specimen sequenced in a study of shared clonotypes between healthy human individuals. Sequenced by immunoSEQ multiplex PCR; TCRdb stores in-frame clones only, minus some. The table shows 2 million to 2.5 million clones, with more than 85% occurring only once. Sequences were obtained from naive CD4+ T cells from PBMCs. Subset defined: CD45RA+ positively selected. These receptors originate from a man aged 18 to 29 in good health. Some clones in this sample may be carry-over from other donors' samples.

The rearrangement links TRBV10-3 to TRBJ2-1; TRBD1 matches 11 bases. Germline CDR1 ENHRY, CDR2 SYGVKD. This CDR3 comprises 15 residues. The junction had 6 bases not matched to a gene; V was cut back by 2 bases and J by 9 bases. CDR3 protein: CAISERDRGEGEQFF. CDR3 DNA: TGTGCCATCAGTGAGCGGGACAGGGGGGAAGGTGAGCAGTTCTTC.

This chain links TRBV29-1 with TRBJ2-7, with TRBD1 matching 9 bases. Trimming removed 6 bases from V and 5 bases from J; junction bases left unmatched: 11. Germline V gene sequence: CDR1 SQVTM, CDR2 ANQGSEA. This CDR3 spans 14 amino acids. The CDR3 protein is CSVAVGQGYDEQYF. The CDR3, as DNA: TGCAGCGTGGCCGTTGGACAGGGGTACGACGAGCAGTACTTC.

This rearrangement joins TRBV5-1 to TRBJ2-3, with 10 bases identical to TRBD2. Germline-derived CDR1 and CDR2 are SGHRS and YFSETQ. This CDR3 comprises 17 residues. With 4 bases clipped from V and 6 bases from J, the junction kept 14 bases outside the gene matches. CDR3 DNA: TGCGCCAGCAGCCCCATAGGGACTAGCGATTTTCGGGATACGCAGTATTTT. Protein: CASSPIGTSDFRDTQYF.

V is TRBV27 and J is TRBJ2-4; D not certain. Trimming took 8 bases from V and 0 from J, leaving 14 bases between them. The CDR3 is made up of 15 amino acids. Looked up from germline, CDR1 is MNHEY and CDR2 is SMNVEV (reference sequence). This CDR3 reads CASSSLGEAKNIQYF. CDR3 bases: TGTGCCAGCTCCTCGCTAGGAGAAGCCAAAAACATTCAGTACTTC.

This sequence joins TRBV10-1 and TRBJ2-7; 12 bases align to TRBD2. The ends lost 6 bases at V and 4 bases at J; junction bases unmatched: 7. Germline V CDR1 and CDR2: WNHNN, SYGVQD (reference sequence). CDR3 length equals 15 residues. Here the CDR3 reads CASSPMTSGRYEQYF. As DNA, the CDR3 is TGCGCCAGCAGCCCAATGACTAGCGGGAGATACGAGCAGTACTTC.

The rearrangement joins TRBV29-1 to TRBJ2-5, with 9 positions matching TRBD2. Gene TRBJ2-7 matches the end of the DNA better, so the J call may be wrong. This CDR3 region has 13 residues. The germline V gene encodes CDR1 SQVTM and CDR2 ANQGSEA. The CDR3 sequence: CSVRASGTYEQYF. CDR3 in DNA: TGCAGCGTAAGGGCTAGCGGGACTTACGAGCAGTACTTC.

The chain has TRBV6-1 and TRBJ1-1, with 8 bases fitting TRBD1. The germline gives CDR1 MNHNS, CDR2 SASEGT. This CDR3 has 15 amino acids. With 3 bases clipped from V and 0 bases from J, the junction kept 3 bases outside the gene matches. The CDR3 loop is CASSDWGQVNTEAFF. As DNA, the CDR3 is TGTGCCAGCAGTGACTGGGGACAGGTGAACACTGAAGCTTTCTTT.

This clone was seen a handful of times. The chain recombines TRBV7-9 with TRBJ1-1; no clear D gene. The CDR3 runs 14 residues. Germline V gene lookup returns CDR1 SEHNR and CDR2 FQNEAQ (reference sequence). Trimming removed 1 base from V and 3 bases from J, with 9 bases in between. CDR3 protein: CASSLEGGYTEAFF. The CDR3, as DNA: TGTGCCAGCAGCTTAGAGGGAGGGTACACTGAAGCTTTCTTT.

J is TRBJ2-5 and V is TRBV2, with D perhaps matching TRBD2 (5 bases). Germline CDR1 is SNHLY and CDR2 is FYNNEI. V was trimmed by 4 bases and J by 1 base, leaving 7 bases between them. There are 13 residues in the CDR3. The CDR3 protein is CASSVEGQETQYF. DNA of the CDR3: TGTGCCAGCAGTGTTGAGGGCCAAGAGACCCAGTACTTC.

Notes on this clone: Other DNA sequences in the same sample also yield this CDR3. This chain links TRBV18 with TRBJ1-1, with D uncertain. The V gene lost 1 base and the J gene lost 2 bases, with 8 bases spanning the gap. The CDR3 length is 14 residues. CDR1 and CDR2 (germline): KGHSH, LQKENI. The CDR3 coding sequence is TGTGCCAGCTCACCACGGAGTAGAAACACTGAAGCTTTCTTT. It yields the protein CASSPRSRNTEAFF.